The entry below describes one T cell receptor (beta chain). This sample was included in a study of cytomegalovirus exposure and HLA in healthy donors. The germline gives CDR1 SGDLS, CDR2 YYNGEE. The CDR3 spans 17 residues. Losses at the gene ends were 4 bases for V and 4 bases for J; bases not matched to a gene: 16. Use of 60 Vbeta and 13 Jbeta primers characterized the PCR. Using immunoSEQ multiplex PCR, the repertoire was profiled, and TCRdb retains in-frame clones only, with some absent. Among 200,000 to 250,000 clones listed, around 80% were seen once. The chain has TRBV9 and TRBJ2-7, with 8 bases identical to TRBD2. Sequencing was performed on PBMCs. This TCR was recovered from a male donor in good health and CMV-seronegative. This CDR3 is CASSPRLGAGDLYEQYF. DNA of the CDR3: TGTGCCAGCAGCCCCCGTCTCGGAGCGGGAGATCTGTACGAGCAGTACTTC.